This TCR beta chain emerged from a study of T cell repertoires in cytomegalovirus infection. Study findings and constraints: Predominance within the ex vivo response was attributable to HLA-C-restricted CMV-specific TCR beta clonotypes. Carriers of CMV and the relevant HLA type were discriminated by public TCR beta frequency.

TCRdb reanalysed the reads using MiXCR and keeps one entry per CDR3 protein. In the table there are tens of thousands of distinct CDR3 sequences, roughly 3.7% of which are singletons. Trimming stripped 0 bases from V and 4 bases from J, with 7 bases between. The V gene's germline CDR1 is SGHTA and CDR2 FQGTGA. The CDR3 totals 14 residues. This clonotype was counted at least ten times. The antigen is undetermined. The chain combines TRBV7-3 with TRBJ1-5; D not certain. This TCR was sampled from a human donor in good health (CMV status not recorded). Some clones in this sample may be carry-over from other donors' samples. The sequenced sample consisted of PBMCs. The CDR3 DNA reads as TGTGCCAGCAGCTTAACTGGGTTAAATCAGCCCCAGCATTTT. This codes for CASSLTGLNQPQHF.